A selection of T cell receptor beta chains follows, all from one sample in a study of blood T cells in healthy people across ages. TCRdb re-analysed the 5' RACE reads in MiXCR, keeping a single row per CDR3 protein. The table includes 2 million or so distinct CDR3 sequences, about 49% detected once. Sequenced: blood. The receptors originated from a woman between 40 and 50 years old in good health. CDR3s include the opening cysteine and the closing phenylalanine or tryptophan. D genes are given only for firm matches. Size is stated for part of the rows, as once, few or many counts, or as a class when the clone is expanded.

>TRBV11-2|11|.|TRBJ2-1|.
TGTGCCAGCAGTCAGGGCGAGGGGCAGTTCTTC
CASSQGEGQFF
>TRBV6-5|11|.|TRBJ1-1|.
TGTGCCAGCAGTTGGCGTGCTGAAGCTTTCTTT
CASSWRAEAFF
>TRBV12-3/TRBV12-4|17|.|TRBJ1-1|.
TGTGCCAGCATCGGGGGCCCGACAGGCCATGCGAACACTGAAGCTTTCTTT
CASIGGPTGHANTEAFF
>TRBV6-5|14|.|TRBJ1-2|.
TGTGCCAGCAGTTACGGGACGGCTCGCTATGGCTACACCTTC
CASSYGTARYGYTF
>TRBV29-1|12|few|TRBJ2-5|.
TGCAGCGTTAAGGGGGTACAAGAGACCCAGTACTTC
CSVKGVQETQYF
>TRBV5-1|16|once|TRBJ1-6|TRBD1
TGCGCCAGCAGCGACATGACAGGGAGCTATAATTCACCCCTCCACTTT
CASSDMTGSYNSPLHF
>TRBV6-1|14|.|TRBJ2-1|.
TGTGCTTCAACAGCGGCGGGGCTCCTCAATGAGCAGTTCTTC
CASTAAGLLNEQFF
>TRBV6-6|13|.|TRBJ2-4|.
TGTGCCAGCGATGGGGCAGCAAAAAACATTCAGTACTTC
CASDGAAKNIQYF
>TRBV7-2|16|.|TRBJ2-1|.
TGTGCCAGCAGCTTGTGGGCAGGGGATACCTACAATGAGCAGTTCTTC
CASSLWAGDTYNEQFF
>TRBV7-2|15|.|TRBJ2-7|.
TGTGCCAGCAGCCGAATCCCCGGTGGAGCCTACGAGCAGTACTTC
CASSRIPGGAYEQYF
>TRBV5-1|14|few|TRBJ2-7|TRBD2
TGCGCCAGCAGCTTAGCGGGGTCCTCCGGCGAGCAGTACTTC
CASSLAGSSGEQYF
>TRBV6-1|17|.|TRBJ2-1|.
TGTGCCAGCAGCTCACAAAGACAGGAATCCTCCTATAATGAGCAGTTCTTC
CASSSQRQESSYNEQFF
>TRBV24-1|16|.|TRBJ2-5|.
TGTGCCACCAGTGATCCAACAGGGAGTCGAGGGGAGACCCAGTACTTC
CATSDPTGSRGETQYF
>TRBV9|12|.|TRBJ1-2|.
TGTGCCAGCAGCATACAGAAGGAGGGCTACACCTTC
CASSIQKEGYTF
>TRBV15|13|few|TRBJ1-2|.
TGTGCCACCAGCAGAGCCCGGGACTATGGCTACACCTTC
CATSRARDYGYTF
>TRBV5-6|15|few|TRBJ1-6|TRBD1
TGTGCCAGCAGCTGGGACAGGGATTTGATCTCACCCCTCCACTTT
CASSWDRDLISPLHF
>TRBV11-2|14|.|TRBJ2-5|.
TGTGCCAGCAGCTCCCTCGTGCGTTTAGAGACCCAGTACTTC
CASSSLVRLETQYF
>TRBV28|15|.|TRBJ1-1|.
TGTGCCAGCAGTCCCAACAGGGTATGGAACACTGAAGCTTTCTTT
CASSPNRVWNTEAFF
>TRBV5-5|14|.|TRBJ2-5|.
TGTGCCAGCAGCGCGCCGGGCCCGGGGGAGACCCAGTACTTC
CASSAPGPGETQYF
>TRBV29-1|16|.|TRBJ2-1|TRBD2
TGCAGCGTGGGGTCCCCCGGGACTAGCAGCTACAATGAGCAGTTCTTC
CSVGSPGTSSYNEQFF
>TRBV7-9|14|.|TRBJ1-2|.
TGTGCCAGCAGCTTAGCGTTGACACGGGATGGCTACACCTTC
CASSLALTRDGYTF
>TRBV2|15|.|TRBJ1-5|.
TGTGCCAGCAGTGAACGAGTGGGGCAGTATCAGCCCCAGCATTTT
CASSERVGQYQPQHF
>TRBV7-2|18|.|TRBJ2-1|TRBD2
TGTGCCAGCAGCCGCTGGGGACTAGCGGGGGGCTCCCACAATGAGCAGTTCTTC
CASSRWGLAGGSHNEQFF
>TRBV7-2|16|.|TRBJ1-5|TRBD1
TGTGCCAGCAGCTTAGCGGGGGGGACAGTCAATCAGCCCCAGCATTTT
CASSLAGGTVNQPQHF
>TRBV20-1|16|.|TRBJ1-2|.
TGCAGTGCCCCCGCCCCCGCAGGGCCGCTCCTCTATGGCTACACCTTC
CSAPAPAGPLLYGYTF
>TRBV7-2|16|few|TRBJ2-7|.
TGTGCCAGCAGTCCTAACGTGGGGACGGACTCCTACGAGCAGTACTTC
CASSPNVGTDSYEQYF
>TRBV20-1|16|.|TRBJ2-1|.
TGCAGTGCTAGGGCTTTAAAAGTAGCGGAATACAATGAGCAGTTCTTC
CSARALKVAEYNEQFF
>TRBV28|15|once|TRBJ2-3|.
TGTGCCAGCAGGAGGGGGGGAGGGGCCAAGGATACGCAGTATTTT
CASRRGGGAKDTQYF
>TRBV3-1|17|.|TRBJ2-4|.
TGTGCCAGCAGCCAAGATCTCGTGCAATCGGCCAAAAACATTCAGTACTTC
CASSQDLVQSAKNIQYF
>TRBV5-1|14|.|TRBJ2-1|.
TGCGCCAGCAGCTTTGGGTCGGGGGTTGCGGAGCAGTTCTTC
CASSFGSGVAEQFF
>TRBV4-3|15|few|TRBJ1-1|.
TGCGCCAGCAGCACCCATCGAGGGCAGGGATCCGAAGCTTTCTTT
CASSTHRGQGSEAFF
>TRBV5-6|13|.|TRBJ1-6|TRBD1
TGTGCCAGCAGCATCGACAGGGAAACCACCCTCCACTTT
CASSIDRETTLHF
>TRBV28|15|few|TRBJ2-2|.
TGTGCCAGCAGTTTCAAACAGCGCCGTGGCGGGGAGCTGTTTTTT
CASSFKQRRGGELFF
>TRBV3-1|16|.|TRBJ2-1|TRBD1
TGTGCCAGCAGCCCGACAGGGAGAATCTCCTACAATGAGCAGTTCTTC
CASSPTGRISYNEQFF
>TRBV20-1|13|many|TRBJ2-5|TRBD1
TGCAGTGCTAGAGGACAGGGGCGAGAGACCCAGTACTTC
CSARGQGRETQYF
>TRBV4-1|18|.|TRBJ2-3|TRBD1
TGCGCCAGCGGCCAAGTTGAGCAAGGACAGGGGTCGACAGATACGCAGTATTTT
CASGQVEQGQGSTDTQYF
>TRBV20-1|15|few|TRBJ2-7|.
TGCAGTGCTAGCGAAATAACGACAGTCTCCTACGAGCAGTACTTC
CSASEITTVSYEQYF
>TRBV29-1|14|once|TRBJ1-5|TRBD1
TGCAGCGTTGGAGGGGACAGGGGGGATCAGCCCCAGCATTTT
CSVGGDRGDQPQHF
>TRBV7-8|18|once|TRBJ2-7|TRBD2
TGTGCCAGCAGCTTATCCCGGGCGGGACTAGCGGGGTTCTACGAGCAGTACTTC
CASSLSRAGLAGFYEQYF
>TRBV4-3|18|.|TRBJ2-3|TRBD1
TGCGCCAGCAGCCAAGACCTCGCTGGGACAGGGGGCGGGGATACGCAGTATTTT
CASSQDLAGTGGGDTQYF
>TRBV24-1|14|few|TRBJ2-1|.
TGTGCCACCAGCTCACAGGGTGGGGGCGGTGAGCAGTTCTTC
CATSSQGGGGEQFF
>TRBV9|16|.|TRBJ2-1|.
TGTGCCAGCAGCGTAGACCCCGGGGGGCTCGCAGATGAGCAGTTCTTC
CASSVDPGGLADEQFF
>TRBV20-1|12|.|TRBJ2-1|.
TGCAGTGCAGGACAGACCTACAATGAGCAGTTCTTC
CSAGQTYNEQFF
>TRBV6-2/TRBV6-3|14|.|TRBJ2-3|TRBD1
TGTGCCAGCAGCGGGACAGTTTGGGCAGATACGCAGTATTTT
CASSGTVWADTQYF